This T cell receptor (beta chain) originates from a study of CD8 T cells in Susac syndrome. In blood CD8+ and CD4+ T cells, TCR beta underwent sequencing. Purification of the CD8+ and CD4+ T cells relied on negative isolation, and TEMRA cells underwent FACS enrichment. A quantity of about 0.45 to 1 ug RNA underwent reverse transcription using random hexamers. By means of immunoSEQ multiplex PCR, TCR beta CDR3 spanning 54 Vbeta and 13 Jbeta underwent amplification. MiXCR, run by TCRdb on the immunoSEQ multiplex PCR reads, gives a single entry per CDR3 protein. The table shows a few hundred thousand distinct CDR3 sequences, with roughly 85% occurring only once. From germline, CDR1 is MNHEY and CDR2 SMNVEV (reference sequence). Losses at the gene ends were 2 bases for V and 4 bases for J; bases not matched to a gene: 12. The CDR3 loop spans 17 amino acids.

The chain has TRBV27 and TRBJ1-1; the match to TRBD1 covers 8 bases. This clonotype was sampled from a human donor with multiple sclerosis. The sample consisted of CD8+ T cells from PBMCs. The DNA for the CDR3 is TGTGCCAGCAGTTTAGAAGGACAGGGAAGGAGGAGCACTGAAGCTTTCTTT. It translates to CASSLEGQGRRSTEAFF.